These 31 T cell receptor beta chains were all obtained from the same sample, sequenced in a study of blood T cell repertoires in COVID-19. Sequencing was performed with immunoSEQ multiplex PCR; in TCRdb, only in-frame clones are kept and a portion is missing. Of around 66,000 clones listed, around 87% were seen once; the top ten hold 6% to 7%. The sequencing sample was made of peripheral blood. Every receptor here comes from a man between 60 and 75 years old with acute or convalescent COVID-19.

The chain couples TRBV27 to TRBJ2-1; 9 bases are shared with TRBD2. The CDR3 runs 16 residues. Germline V gene data show CDR1 as MNHEY and CDR2 as SMNVEV (reference sequence). V gave up 9 bases and J gave up 2 bases; unmatched junction bases: 11. CDR3 protein: CARISGSGGTYNEQFF. The CDR3 DNA reads TGTGCCAGAATCTCGGGTAGCGGGGGTACCTACAATGAGCAGTTCTTC.

V usage is TRBV4-3 and J usage is TRBJ1-4; 7 bases match TRBD1. V shed 0 bases, J shed 3 bases, and the junction held 1 base outside the gene matches. There are 15 residues in the CDR3. Germline V CDR1 and CDR2: LGHNA, YSLEER. This CDR3 is CASSQEGGSNEKLFF. The CDR3 nucleotides are TGCGCCAGCAGCCAAGAAGGGGGCTCTAATGAAAAACTGTTTTTT.

The rearrangement joins TRBV10-3 to TRBJ1-2; TRBD1 matches 12 bases. Looked up from germline, CDR1 is ENHRY and CDR2 is SYGVKD. CDR3 size: 14 residues. V trimming: 4 bases; J trimming: 6 bases; junction bases outside the gene matches: 3. CDR3: CAISGGTGGHGYTF. CDR3 coding DNA: TGTGCCATCAGTGGAGGGACAGGGGGCCATGGCTACACCTTC.

The chain has TRBV6-5 and TRBJ1-5, with 9 bases identical to TRBD1. V dropped 2 bases and J dropped 3; count of bases not matched to a gene: 2. The CDR3 totals 15 residues. Germline-derived CDR1 and CDR2 are MNHEY and SVGAGI. CDR3 nucleotide sequence: TGTGCCAGCAGTTACGGGACAGGGAACAATCAGCCCCAGCATTTT. Its protein is CASSYGTGNNQPQHF.

V and J are TRBV19 and TRBJ2-1; 8 bases line up with TRBD1. V shed 5 bases, J shed 4 bases, and the junction held 7 bases outside the gene matches. The CDR3 totals 15 residues. Germline V CDR1 and CDR2: LNHDA, SQIVND (reference sequence). CDR3 in DNA: TGTGCCAGTAGTCCGGCAGGGGGCGCATACAATGAGCAGTTCTTC. It specifies CASSPAGGAYNEQFF.

This clone has just one count. CDR3 amino acids: CASSYSGQGDSPLHF. In DNA form, the CDR3 reads TGTGCCAGCAGTTACTCGGGACAGGGAGATTCACCCCTCCACTTT. The chain joins TRBV6-6 to TRBJ1-6, with 9 positions matching TRBD1. The CDR3 runs to 15 residues. The V gene end was trimmed by 0 bases and the J gene end by 8 bases; junction bases not matched to a gene: 2. The germline CDR1 and CDR2 sequences are MNHNY and SVGAGI (reference sequence).

The count of this clone is one. V and J are TRBV30 and TRBJ1-5; a possible D gene is TRBD1 (6 bases). This CDR3 is built from 14 residues. V was pared by 5 bases and J by 2 bases, with 13 bases between. The germline gives CDR1 GTSNPN, CDR2 SVGIG (reference sequence). DNA of the CDR3: TGTGCCTGGGGGACACTGGTAGGCAATCAGCCCCAGCATTTT. Its protein is CAWGTLVGNQPQHF.

The V and J genes are TRBV18 and TRBJ2-1; maybe TRBD2 (5 bases). CDR1 and CDR2 from the germline V gene are KGHSH and LQKENI. V dropped 2 bases and J dropped 3 bases, with 8 bases sitting between them. The CDR3 sequence is 14 residues long. CDR3 in DNA: TGTGCCAGCTCACCATTGACTAACTACAATGAGCAGTTCTTC. Translating it yields CASSPLTNYNEQFF. Variable domain in full (rest from reference TRBV18 and TRBJ2-1): NAGVMQNPRHLVRRRGQEARLRCSPMKGHSHVYWYRQLPEEGLKFMVYLQKENIIDESGMPKERFSAEFPKEGPSILRIQQVVRGDSAAYFCASSPLTNYNEQFFGPGTRLTVL.

The rearrangement uses TRBV7-2 and TRBJ2-1; TRBD2 agrees at 11 bases. V trimming: 4 bases; J trimming: 9 bases; junction bases outside the gene matches: 5. This CDR3 is built from 14 residues. Germline CDR1 SGHTA, CDR2 FQGNSA. The CDR3 loop reads CASSSLAGGSEQFF. For the CDR3, the DNA is TGTGCCAGCAGCTCCCTAGCGGGGGGATCTGAGCAGTTCTTC.

The chain uses TRBV14 and TRBJ1-3; D is ambiguous. With 0 bases removed from V and 2 bases from J, the gap between germline ends came to 8 bases. The CDR3 spans 15 residues. From germline, CDR1 is SGHDN and CDR2 FVKESK. CDR3 in amino acids: CASSQEYRTGNTIYF. CDR3 DNA: TGTGCCAGCAGCCAAGAATACAGAACTGGAAACACCATATATTTT.

This clone was seen more than once but under ten times. The chain uses TRBV30 and TRBJ1-1; D is uncertain. From germline, CDR1 is GTSNPN and CDR2 SVGIG (reference sequence). V lost 2 bases to trimming and J lost 4 bases, with 17 bases between them. The CDR3 has 15 residues. The CDR3 DNA reads as TGTGCCTGGAGTACCCCGGGGTCTATAGGCACTGAAGCTTTCTTT. This sequence encodes CAWSTPGSIGTEAFF.

This CDR3 is CASSPNADRIEAFF. The CDR3 DNA is TGTGCCAGCAGCCCCAACGCCGACAGGATTGAAGCTTTCTTT. This chain uses TRBV9 with TRBJ1-1; D is perhaps TRBD1 (6 bases). CDR3 size: 14 residues. The germline V gene has CDR1 SGDLS and CDR2 YYNGEE. V was cut by 4 bases and J by 7 bases, with 17 bases left in between.

This sequence joins TRBV5-4 and TRBJ2-5; unclear D gene. V lost 0 bases and J lost 0, with 6 bases in between. In germline, CDR1 is SGHNT, CDR2 YYREEE (reference sequence). The CDR3 length is 14 residues. The CDR3 is CASSLGRDQETQYF. The DNA of the CDR3 is TGTGCCAGCAGCTTGGGCCGGGACCAAGAGACCCAGTACTTC.

This clone has just one count. The chain employs TRBV6-1 and TRBJ1-6; perhaps TRBD1 as D (5 bases). Germline V CDR1 and CDR2: MNHNS, SASEGT. The germline V and J ends were trimmed by 2 bases and 13 bases, with 15 bases remaining between them. The CDR3 spans 14 residues. In nucleotides, the CDR3 is TGTGCCAGCAGTGAAAGTCCAGGACAAATGCCCCTCCACTTT. Translation: CASSESPGQMPLHF.

The chain carries TRBV30 and TRBJ1-6; D is perhaps TRBD1 (5 bases). V shed 1 base and J shed 5 bases, with 6 bases lying between them. The CDR3 contains 13 residues. CDR1 is GTSNPN and CDR2 is SVGIG in the germline V gene (reference sequence). DNA for the CDR3: TGTGCCTGGAGTGAGACAGATAATTCACCCCTCCACTTT. The encoded protein is CAWSETDNSPLHF.

The chain employs TRBV5-1 and TRBJ1-1, with TRBD1 matching 9 bases. Trimming took 3 bases from V and 4 from J; bases not matched to a gene: 7. The CDR3 totals 15 residues. Germline V CDR1 and CDR2: SGHRS, YFSETQ. The CDR3 spells CASSSGTGWSTEAFF. In nucleotides, the CDR3 is TGCGCCAGCAGCTCAGGGACAGGGTGGTCCACTGAAGCTTTCTTT.

The V gene is TRBV7-9, the J gene TRBJ1-5; 9 positions match TRBD1. The CDR3 loop spans 15 amino acids. Trimming took 1 base from V and 2 from J; bases not matched to a gene: 0. CDR1 is SEHNR and CDR2 is FQNEAQ in the germline V gene (reference sequence). The CDR3 sequence: CASSLGTGGNQPQHF. The CDR3, as DNA: TGTGCCAGCAGCTTAGGGACAGGGGGCAATCAGCCCCAGCATTTT.

The J gene is TRBJ2-1, the V gene TRBV7-3; 14 nucleotides align to TRBD2. The CDR3 runs 17 residues. With 2 bases clipped from V and 3 bases from J, the junction kept 3 bases outside the gene matches. The germline V gene encodes CDR1 SGHTA and CDR2 FQGTGA. The CDR3 nucleotides read TGTGCCAGCAGCTTAGGGACTAGCGGGGGCCTCTACAATGAGCAGTTCTTC. Protein sequence: CASSLGTSGGLYNEQFF.

The chain joins TRBV10-3 to TRBJ1-5, with TRBD1 matching over 11 bases. With V trimmed by 4 bases and J by 4 bases, 6 bases remained unmatched. The germline V gene has CDR1 ENHRY and CDR2 SYGVKD. CDR3 length: 16 amino acids. CDR3 bases: TGTGCCATCAGTGGGACCGGGACAGGGGGAAATCAGCCCCAGCATTTT. It codes for CAISGTGTGGNQPQHF.

The chain couples TRBV21-1 to TRBJ2-7; TRBD2 was called by the table and not checked on the DNA. TRBV21-1 has pseudogene status. This CDR3 has 17 amino acids. The CDR3 loop reads CASSKAGRGGFSYEQYF. Here the CDR3 DNA reads TGTGCCAGCAGCAAGGCGGGGCGGGGGGGTTTCTCCTACGAGCAGTACTTC.

The chain carries TRBV15 and TRBJ2-7, with D unresolved. The V end lost 0 bases, the J end lost 6 bases, and 9 bases lay between the germline ends. Germline CDR1 reads LNHNV; CDR2 reads YYDKDF (reference sequence). The CDR3 extends over 13 amino acids. The CDR3 spells CATSRDNSGEQYF. In DNA, the CDR3 is TGTGCCACCAGCAGAGATAACAGTGGCGAGCAGTACTTC.

The chain is built from TRBV25-1 and TRBJ1-4; 10 bases align to TRBD1. CDR3 length: 16 amino acids. Germline-derived CDR1 and CDR2 are MGHDK and SYGVNS. Trimming removed 3 bases from V and 7 bases from J; junction bases left unmatched: 8. CDR3 sequence: CASSDTYRTGGEKLFF. In DNA form, the CDR3 reads TGTGCCAGCAGTGATACATACAGGACAGGGGGTGAAAAACTGTTTTTT.

The CDR3: CASSIRQGTLYNEQFF. The CDR3 nucleotides are TGTGCCAGTAGTATCCGACAGGGGACGCTCTACAATGAGCAGTTCTTC. This sequence joins TRBV19 and TRBJ2-1; TRBD1 aligns across 8 bases. V was pared by 3 bases and J by 3 bases, with 7 bases of the junction left unmatched. Per germline, CDR1 LNHDA and CDR2 SQIVND (reference sequence). This CDR3 has 16 amino acids.

This clone has a single count. This chain joins TRBV5-6 and TRBJ2-5; 10 bases agree with TRBD1. CDR3 length equals 15 residues. CDR1 and CDR2 from the germline V gene are SGHDT and YYEEEE. Trimming took 2 bases from V and 5 from J; bases not matched to a gene: 6. This CDR3 reads CASSLGQGVMETQYF. CDR3 nucleotides: TGTGCCAGCAGCTTAGGACAGGGGGTTATGGAGACCCAGTACTTC.

Comments on this clone: A read error may account for a junction end that differs from germline. The CDR3 spells CASSLGPSDSASF. The CDR3 DNA reads TGTGCCAGCAGCCTAGGCCCTTCCGACAGTGCCAGCTTC. The chain combines TRBV6-5 with TRBJ2-7, with a tentative D call TRBD1 (5 bases). Germline V gene sequence: CDR1 MNHEY, CDR2 SVGAGI. CDR3 length: 13 residues.

This chain links TRBV5-5 with TRBJ1-2, with 7 nucleotides matching TRBD1. The germline V gene has CDR1 SGHKS and CDR2 YYEKEE (reference sequence). This CDR3 region has 14 residues. V lost 0 bases to trimming and J lost 6 bases; unmatched junction nucleotides: 5. CDR3 loop: CASSLGGGKNGYTF. In DNA form, the CDR3 reads TGTGCCAGCAGCTTGGGAGGGGGCAAGAATGGCTACACCTTC.

The V call is TRBV7-6, the J call TRBJ2-2; 8 nucleotides match TRBD2. CDR1 is SGHVS and CDR2 is FNYEAQ in the germline V gene. J lost 7 bases, V lost 6 bases, and 16 bases had no gene match. The CDR3 is made up of 17 amino acids. CDR3 in amino acids: CASSFDTSGLAGGELFF. In DNA, the CDR3 is TGTGCCAGCAGTTTCGACACGTCCGGACTAGCCGGCGGGGAGCTGTTTTTT.

V usage is TRBV3-1 (or the pseudogene TRBV3-2) and J usage is TRBJ1-2; TRBD1 matches 8 bases. The CDR3 totals 16 residues. Germline-derived CDR1 and CDR2 are LGHDT and YNNKEL (reference sequence). The trim removed 3 bases at V and 8 bases at J, leaving 14 bases unmatched. For the CDR3, the DNA is TGTGCCAGCAGCCAGATGACGTCGGCAGGGGGCAGGGGCTACACCTTC. Its translation: CASSQMTSAGGRGYTF.

V is TRBV6-5 and J is TRBJ2-3; D may be TRBD2 (7 bases). V was cut by 6 bases and J by 4 bases, with 11 bases left in between. CDR1 and CDR2 from the germline V gene are MNHEY and SVGAGI. This CDR3 is 13 amino acids long. The CDR3 region is CASRAGGPDTQYF. CDR3 nucleotides: TGTGCCAGCAGGGCCGGGGGGCCAGATACGCAGTATTTT.

This clone was seen a handful of times. The chain recombines TRBV10-3 with TRBJ1-6; a weak D match, TRBD1 (5 bases). This CDR3 region has 13 residues. V gave up 3 bases and J gave up 6 bases, with 6 bases separating them. From germline, CDR1 is ENHRY and CDR2 SYGVKD. CDR3 sequence (DNA): TGTGCCATCAGTGACAGGGTTAATTCACCCCTCCACTTT. Translation: CAISDRVNSPLHF.

This sequence joins TRBV24-1 and TRBJ2-5, with 8 bases lining up with TRBD1. Germline CDR1 and CDR2: KGHDR and SFDVKD. CDR3 length: 16 amino acids. J was trimmed by 4 bases and V by 3 bases; bases with no gene match: 9. Here the CDR3 reads CATSDVRDRGGETQYF. The CDR3 coding sequence is TGTGCCACCAGTGATGTCCGAGACAGGGGCGGAGAGACCCAGTACTTC.